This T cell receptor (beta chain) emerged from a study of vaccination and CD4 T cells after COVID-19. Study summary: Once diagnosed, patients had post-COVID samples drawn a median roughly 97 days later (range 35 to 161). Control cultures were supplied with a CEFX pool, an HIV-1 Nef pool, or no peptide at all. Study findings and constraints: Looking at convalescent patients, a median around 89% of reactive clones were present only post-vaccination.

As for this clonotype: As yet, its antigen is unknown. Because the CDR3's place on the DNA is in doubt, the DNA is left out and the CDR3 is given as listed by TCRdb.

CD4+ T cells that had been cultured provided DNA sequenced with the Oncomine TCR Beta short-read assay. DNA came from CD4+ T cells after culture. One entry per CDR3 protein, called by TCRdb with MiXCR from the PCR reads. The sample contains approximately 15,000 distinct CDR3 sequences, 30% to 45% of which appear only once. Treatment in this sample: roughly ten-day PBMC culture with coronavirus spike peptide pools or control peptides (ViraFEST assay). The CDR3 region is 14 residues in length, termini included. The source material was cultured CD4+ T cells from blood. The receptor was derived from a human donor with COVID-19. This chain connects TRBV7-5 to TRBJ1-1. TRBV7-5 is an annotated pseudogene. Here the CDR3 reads CISVPEARNAEAFF.